This passage covers 8 T cell receptor beta chains from one sample sequenced in a study of CD8 T cells in ankylosing spondylitis. Each CDR3 protein gets one entry after TCRdb re-called the 5' RACE reads with MiXCR. Of approximately 150,000 distinct CDR3 sequences listed, over 15% are singletons. No antigen has been assigned to these receptors. General observations from the study: Blood of patients with ankylosing spondylitis appeared to be characterized by a TCR beta motif of eight highly homologous variants.

Sequenced material: blood, either unsorted or a sorted T cell fraction (not recorded which). The origin of the receptors is a male donor with ankylosing spondylitis.

Only a few counts were recorded for this clonotype. V is TRBV12-5 and J is TRBJ1-1; 7 bases match TRBD1. In germline, CDR1 is LGHNT, CDR2 FRNRAP. CDR3 length equals 13 residues. The J segment lost 5 bases and the V segment lost 6 bases, leaving 6 bases of the junction unmatched. The CDR3 sequence: CASGQGVGTEAFF. CDR3 DNA: TGTGCTAGTGGGCAGGGGGTAGGAACTGAAGCTTTCTTT. The entire variable domain, with the rest obtained from reference TRBV12-5 and TRBJ1-1, is as follows: DARVTQTPRHKVTEMGQEVTMRCQPILGHNTVFWYRQTMMQGLELLAYFRNRAPLDDSGMPKDRFSAEMPDATLATLKIQPSEPRDSAVYFCASGQGVGTEAFFGQGTRLTVV.

The chain links TRBV7-9 to TRBJ2-7; no clear D. CDR1 and CDR2 from the germline V gene are SEHNR and FQNEAQ (reference sequence). The CDR3 loop spans 13 amino acids. The V gene lost 3 bases and the J gene lost 7 bases, with 13 bases spanning the gap. CDR3 residues: CASSFGGSREQYF. The CDR3 DNA sequence: TGTGCCAGCAGCTTCGGTGGCTCGCGGGAGCAGTACTTC.

This clonotype was seen just once. The chain combines TRBV4-2 with TRBJ2-7, with D perhaps TRBD2 (6 bases). The CDR3 extends over 15 amino acids. The ends were cut back, 1 base at V and 4 bases at J, with 14 bases in the middle. CDR1 is LGHNA and CDR2 is YNFKEQ in the germline V gene. The CDR3 is CASSQGWDFSYEQYF. The CDR3 coding sequence is TGTGCCAGCAGCCAAGGTTGGGACTTCTCGTACGAGCAGTACTTC.

There are many counts of this clonotype. V is TRBV27 and J is TRBJ2-7; TRBD2 matches at 10 bases. CDR3 length: 14 amino acids. With V trimmed by 5 bases and J by 4 bases, 5 bases remained unmatched. Germline values: CDR1 MNHEY, CDR2 SMNVEV (reference sequence). CDR3 DNA sequence: TGTGCCAGCAGTACCGGACTAGCGGATTACGAGCAGTACTTC. Translation gives CASSTGLADYEQYF.

CDR3 sequence reads: CASSQGQGATEAFF. CDR3 coding DNA: TGCGCCAGCAGCCAAGGACAGGGGGCTACTGAAGCTTTCTTT. The J gene is TRBJ1-1, the V gene TRBV4-1; TRBD1 matches 10 bases. With V trimmed by 1 base and J by 5 bases, 1 base remained unmatched. The CDR3 contains 14 residues. The V gene's germline CDR1 is MGHRA and CDR2 YSYEKL.

This clonotype was observed a handful of times. The V gene is TRBV29-1, the J gene TRBJ1-2, with TRBD1 matching over 8 bases. Trimming removed 1 base from V and 4 bases from J; junction bases left unmatched: 8. The CDR3 has 15 amino acids. Germline-derived CDR1 and CDR2 are SQVTM and ANQGSEA. CDR3 protein: CSVEVGTGTFYGYTF. The CDR3 DNA follows: TGCAGCGTTGAAGTTGGGACAGGAACCTTCTATGGCTACACCTTC. The variable domain in full, with the rest retrieved from reference TRBV29-1 and TRBJ1-2, is SAVISQKPSRDICQRGTSLTIQCQVDSQVTMMFWYRQQPGQSLTLIATANQGSEATYESGFVIDKFPISRPNLTFSTLTVSNMSPEDSSIYLCSVEVGTGTFYGYTFGSGTRLTVV.

At least ten counts were recorded for this clonotype. The chain employs TRBV7-9 and TRBJ1-1, with D perhaps matching TRBD1 (6 bases). The CDR3 is made up of 13 amino acids. From germline, CDR1 is SEHNR and CDR2 FQNEAQ (reference sequence). V was shortened by 10 bases and J by 6 bases, with 18 bases between the two germline ends. The CDR3 DNA sequence: TGTGCCATCTATGGGCAGGGGATGGCTGAAGCTTTCTTT. It is translated as CAIYGQGMAEAFF.

The genes are TRBV5-1 and TRBJ2-1; 9 bases are a match to TRBD1. J lost 3 bases, V lost 0 bases, and 1 base had no gene match. CDR3 length: 15 residues. Germline CDR1 is SGHRS and CDR2 is YFSETQ. The CDR3 DNA reads as TGCGCCAGCAGCTTGGAGGACAGGGGCTACAATGAGCAGTTCTTC. Protein sequence: CASSLEDRGYNEQFF.